The source of this TCR beta chain is a study of cytomegalovirus exposure and HLA in healthy donors. This clone was counted a single time. Its antigen is unidentified. The CDR3 length is 13 residues. After removal of 10 bases from V and 4 bases from J, the junction contained 8 bases not matched to a gene. Germline CDR1 reads ENHRY; CDR2 reads SYGVKD. Primers included in the PCR were 60 Vbeta and 13 Jbeta primers. Here immunoSEQ multiplex PCR was the method, and the copy in TCRdb shows in-frame clones only, minus some. The repertoire has 160,000 or so clones, 60% to 80% of them found once; the top ten carry about 1.5%. Study-level findings and limits: The study listed about 150 cytomegalovirus-associated TCR beta chains. By a later analysis, the bulk of CMV-associated TCR beta chains appeared HLA-restricted. Earlier analysis yielded a pattern in which most TCR beta V segments were productive about 87% or about 30% of the time. It was reported that TCR beta sequences correctly inferred the HLA-A and HLA-B alleles for most subjects.

This receptor was obtained from a male donor in good health and CMV-seronegative. The source material was PBMCs. The chain links TRBV10-3 to TRBJ1-1, with 8 bases fitting TRBD1. The CDR3 region is CATHGQGSTEAFF. In DNA, the CDR3 is TGTGCCACCCACGGACAGGGCAGCACTGAAGCTTTCTTT.